This TCR beta chain was recovered during a study of T-cell reconstitution after alpha-beta-depleted transplantation in children. A TCRbeta library incorporating unique molecular identifiers was prepared. TCRdb re-derived calls from the PCR reads in MiXCR, one entry per CDR3 protein. The repertoire consists of about 440,000 distinct CDR3 sequences, with over 40% occurring once and the leading ten covering 27%. The sample holds a few counts of this clonotype. Its target is unknown. Study observations and caveats: Reported findings indicate that, about two months after transplant, alpha-beta T cells came from several hundred expanded clones, which were derived from non-depleted graft cells. At day 60, the high TCRbeta diversity found in some patients originated from recipient T cells and thymic progenitors that had survived.

Sequences were derived from PBMCs, sampled before TCRalphabeta/CD19-depleted stem cell transplant. This clonotype was obtained from a girl aged 2 to 10 with aplastic anemia, due to receive a stem cell transplant.

CDR3 amino acids: CASSPGGEANEKLFF. CDR3 nucleotides: TGTGCCAGCAGTCCGGGGGGGGAGGCTAATGAAAAACTGTTTTTT. The chain has TRBV28 and TRBJ1-4; tentatively, D is TRBD1 (5 bases). The CDR3 loop spans 15 amino acids. Trimming cost V 5 bases and J 3 bases, with 13 bases left between them. Germline assignment: CDR1 MDHEN and CDR2 SYDVKM.